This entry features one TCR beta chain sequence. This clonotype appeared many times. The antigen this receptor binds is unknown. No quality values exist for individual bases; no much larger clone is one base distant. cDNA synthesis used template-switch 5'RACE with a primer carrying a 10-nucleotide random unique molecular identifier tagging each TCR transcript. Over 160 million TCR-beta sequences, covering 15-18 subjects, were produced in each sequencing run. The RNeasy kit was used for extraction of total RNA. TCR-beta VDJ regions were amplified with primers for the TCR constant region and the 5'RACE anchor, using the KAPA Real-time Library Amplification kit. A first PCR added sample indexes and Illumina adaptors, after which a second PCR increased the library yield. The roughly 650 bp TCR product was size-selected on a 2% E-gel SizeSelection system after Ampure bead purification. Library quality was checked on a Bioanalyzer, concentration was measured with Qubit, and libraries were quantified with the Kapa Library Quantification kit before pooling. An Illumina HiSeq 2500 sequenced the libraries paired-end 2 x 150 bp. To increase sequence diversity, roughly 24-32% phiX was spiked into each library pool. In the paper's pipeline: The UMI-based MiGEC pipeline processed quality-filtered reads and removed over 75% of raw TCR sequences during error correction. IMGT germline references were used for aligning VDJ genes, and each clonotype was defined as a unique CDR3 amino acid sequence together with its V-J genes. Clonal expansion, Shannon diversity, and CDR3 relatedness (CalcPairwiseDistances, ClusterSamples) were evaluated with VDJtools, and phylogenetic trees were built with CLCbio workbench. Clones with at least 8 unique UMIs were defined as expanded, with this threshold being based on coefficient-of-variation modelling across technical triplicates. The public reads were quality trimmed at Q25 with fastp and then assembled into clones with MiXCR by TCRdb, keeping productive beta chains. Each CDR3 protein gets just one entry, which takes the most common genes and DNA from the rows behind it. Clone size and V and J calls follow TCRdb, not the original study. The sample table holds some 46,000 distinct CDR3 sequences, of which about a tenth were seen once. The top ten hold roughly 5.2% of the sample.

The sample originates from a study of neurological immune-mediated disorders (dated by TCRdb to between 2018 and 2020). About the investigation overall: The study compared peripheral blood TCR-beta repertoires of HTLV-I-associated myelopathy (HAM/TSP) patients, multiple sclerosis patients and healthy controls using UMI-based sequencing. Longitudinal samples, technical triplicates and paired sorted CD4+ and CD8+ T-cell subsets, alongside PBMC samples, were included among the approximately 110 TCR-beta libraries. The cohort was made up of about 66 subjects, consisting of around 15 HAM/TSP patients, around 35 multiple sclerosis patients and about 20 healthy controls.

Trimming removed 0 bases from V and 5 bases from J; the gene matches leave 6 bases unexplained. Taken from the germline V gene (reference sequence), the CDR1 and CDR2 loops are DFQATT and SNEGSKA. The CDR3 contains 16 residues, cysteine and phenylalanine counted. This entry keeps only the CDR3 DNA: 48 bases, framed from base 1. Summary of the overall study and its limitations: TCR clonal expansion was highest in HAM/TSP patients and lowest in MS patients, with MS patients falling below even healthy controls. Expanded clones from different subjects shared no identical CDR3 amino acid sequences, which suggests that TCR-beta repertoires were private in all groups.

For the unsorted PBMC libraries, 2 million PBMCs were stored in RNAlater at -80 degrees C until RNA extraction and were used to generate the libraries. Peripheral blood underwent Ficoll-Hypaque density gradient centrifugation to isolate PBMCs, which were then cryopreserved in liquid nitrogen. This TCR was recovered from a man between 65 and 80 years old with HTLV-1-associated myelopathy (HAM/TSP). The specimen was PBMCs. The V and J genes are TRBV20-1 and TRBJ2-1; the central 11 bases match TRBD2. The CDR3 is CSARDSLAGGHNEQFF. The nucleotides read TGCAGTGCTAGAGATTCCCTAGCGGGGGGTCACAATGAGCAGTTCTTC.